Listed here is a single T cell receptor (beta chain). Its antigen is as yet unknown. The data originate from a study of T cell responses to AZD1222 COVID-19 vaccine. Findings and limits, study-wide: The study reported that nearly half of spike-specific TCRs target unmutated variant regions. Spike-specific TCR depth and breadth grew after two AZD1222 doses. Spike-spanning, vaccine-associated CD4 TCRs were dominant at 160-218 and 743-854.

This CDR3 spans 15 amino acids. Germline V gives CDR1 LNHDA, CDR2 SQIVND (reference sequence). Trimming shortened V by 5 bases and J by 0 bases, and 14 bases separated the two germline ends. TCRdb's copy holds only in-frame clones and misses some; the assay was immunoSEQ multiplex PCR. The sample lists 150,000 to 200,000 clones, approximately 90% occurring once. Pooled samples include second doses given at about 4 or 12 weeks. The sample consisted of peripheral blood, taken 28 days after the second AZD1222 dose. This receptor was taken from an adult who received the AZD1222 COVID-19 vaccine. The V gene is TRBV19, the J gene TRBJ2-7, with a tentative D call TRBD1 (6 bases). The CDR3 coding sequence is TGTGCCAGTAGTGGGGGCGACAAGACCTCCTACGAGCAGTACTTC. Translated, it gives CASSGGDKTSYEQYF.